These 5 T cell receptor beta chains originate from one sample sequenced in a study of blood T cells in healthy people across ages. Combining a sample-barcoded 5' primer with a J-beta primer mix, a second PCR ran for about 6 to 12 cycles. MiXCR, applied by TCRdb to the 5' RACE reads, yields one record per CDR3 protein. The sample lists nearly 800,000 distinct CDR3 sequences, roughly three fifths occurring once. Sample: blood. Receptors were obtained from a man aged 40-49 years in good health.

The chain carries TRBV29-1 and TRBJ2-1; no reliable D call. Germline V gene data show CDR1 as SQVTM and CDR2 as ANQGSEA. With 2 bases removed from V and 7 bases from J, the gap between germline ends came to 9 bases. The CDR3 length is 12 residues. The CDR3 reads CSVERQLNEQFF. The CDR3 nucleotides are TGCAGCGTTGAACGCCAACTTAATGAGCAGTTCTTC.

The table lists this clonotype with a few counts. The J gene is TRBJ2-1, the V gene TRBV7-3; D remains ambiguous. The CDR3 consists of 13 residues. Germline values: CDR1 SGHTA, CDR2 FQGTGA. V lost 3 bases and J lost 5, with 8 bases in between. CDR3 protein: CASSFGDNNEQFF. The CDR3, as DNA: TGTGCCAGCAGCTTTGGGGATAACAATGAGCAGTTCTTC.

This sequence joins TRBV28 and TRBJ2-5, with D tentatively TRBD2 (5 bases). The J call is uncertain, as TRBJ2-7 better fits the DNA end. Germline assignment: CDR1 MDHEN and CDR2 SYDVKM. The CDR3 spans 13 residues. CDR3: CASRGSPRYEQYF. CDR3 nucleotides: TGTGCCAGCCGGGGTTCACCCCGCTACGAGCAGTACTTC.

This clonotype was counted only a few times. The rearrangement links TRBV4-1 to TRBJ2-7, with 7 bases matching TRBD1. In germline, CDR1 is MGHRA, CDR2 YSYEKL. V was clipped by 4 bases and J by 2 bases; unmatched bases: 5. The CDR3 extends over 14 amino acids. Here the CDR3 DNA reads TGCGCCAGCAGCCTCCGGGACAGCACCTACGAGCAGTACTTC. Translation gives CASSLRDSTYEQYF.

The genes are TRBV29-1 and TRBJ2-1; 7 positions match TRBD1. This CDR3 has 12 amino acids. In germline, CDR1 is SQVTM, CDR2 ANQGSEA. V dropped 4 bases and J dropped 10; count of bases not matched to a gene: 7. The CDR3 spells CSVGQGGREQFF. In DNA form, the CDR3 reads TGCAGCGTTGGCCAAGGGGGCCGGGAGCAGTTCTTC.